This TCR beta chain was obtained from a study of cytomegalovirus exposure and HLA in healthy donors (dated by TCRdb to 2016 to 2017). In terms of the full investigation: An earlier analysis of roughly 570 of the donors reported 276 Gb of sequence data and approximately 120 million unique TCR beta sequences obtained from roughly 180 million T cells. About 280 gigabases of sequencing data and about 92 million unique TCR sequences made up an early release that covered several hundred HLA-typed donors. Of the roughly 410 genotyped donors, 70% to 90% were placed in the genetic ancestry cluster associated with self-reported Caucasian donors. The aim of the study was to test whether cataloging public T cell receptors could identify signatures of past pathogen exposure. Using immunosequencing, the study profiled T cell repertoires from 550 to 750 subjects and related those repertoires to cytomegalovirus serostatus. Besides the first cohort of around 670 subjects, a separate validation cohort made up of 120 different subjects was used. To predict cytomegalovirus infection status, the study brought together high-throughput TCR immunosequencing, statistical association of individual TCRs with disease status, and machine learning. In a later analysis, previously published TCR beta repertoires from about 640 donors were re-analyzed and high-resolution HLA genotyping was added so that TCR occurrence patterns could be studied. In the later analysis, no new phenotypic data were used to find candidate immune exposures; instead, reliance was placed on TCR beta sequences and their occurrence across donors. An earlier analysis of approximately 630 of the donors applied high-throughput TCR beta sequencing to assess whether each TCR beta V gene segment acted as functional or pseudogenic. Donor age, sex, ethnicity and CMV serostatus were compiled together with the repertoire data. A later genetic analysis used genome-wide SNP genotypes for about 65% of the 666 donors, treating that subset as a discovery cohort. Every repertoire in the discovery cohort had been generated on one and the same sequencing platform. HLA typing included class I and class II loci at four-digit resolution. Typing coverage varied by locus: roughly 629-640 donors for A, B, C, DRB1 and DQB1; roughly 520 for DQA1; more than 600 for DPA1; under 490 for DPB1. Because of strong linkage in the cohort, five DR-DQ haplotypes were treated as single units for association and clustering. Among 398 genotyped donors of the cohort, an average of approximately 220,000 unique TCR beta nucleotide sequences was sequenced per donor, of which 15% to 20% were non-productive. Points the paper makes about the study in general: Presence/absence analyses assumed roughly uniform sequencing depth across donors, an assumption that may not hold. Around 16 rarely observed V segments, including chromosome 9 orphons, were excluded from the earlier analysis of several hundred of the donors because counts were too low. Linkage disequilibrium might explain the correlated functional status among segregating V segments, but an unknown experimental factor could not be excluded. When HLA alleles, especially DR and DQ, strongly co-occurred, TCR associations were difficult to assign to individual alleles. An association between a missense DCLRE1C variant and V-gene and J-gene trimming of TCR beta chains was found in a later genetic analysis and replicated in an independent cohort. In a later analysis, the rate of TCR association differed among HLA loci, with DRB1 alleles having the most associated TCRs and HLA-C alleles having the fewest. A later analysis found that most CMV-associated TCR beta chains appeared HLA-restricted, with HLA associations seemingly driven largely by CMV exposure. In vitro tests confirmed that a few of the cytomegalovirus-associated TCR beta chains recognize cytomegalovirus antigens. Compared with equally common non-associated chains, HLA-associated TCR beta chains in a later analysis were more clonally expanded and had lower generation probabilities. Most TCR sequences were observed very rarely across donors, whereas some public TCRs were present in many individuals. In an earlier analysis of 450 to 750 of the donors, most TCR beta V segments appeared in productive rearrangements about 90% or about 30% of the time, broadly matching IMGT annotations. The sequencing pipeline was judged likely to have produced a cluster of highly shared sequence variants as a technical artifact. Immune exposure information for the cohort was limited to CMV serostatus. The 87-base-pair reads could not distinguish some IMGT-functional V segments, including TRBV6-2 and TRBV6-3, so those segments were excluded. According to a later analysis, parvovirus B19, influenza, CMV and Epstein-Barr virus appeared linked to several top co-occurrence clusters. A further reported finding was that TCR beta sequences accurately predicted the HLA-A and HLA-B alleles for most subjects in the first cohort. This cohort had only TCR beta chains sequenced, and the lack of alpha or paired-chain data limited which features could be detected. Compared with the approximately 710-donor mean, donors in an Asian-associated ancestry cluster had fewer N-insertions in productive TCRs, according to a later genetic analysis. Cytomegalovirus status was reported to be diagnosed by the classifier with high specificity and sensitivity in both the original and validation cohorts. Because some donors lacked HLA typing at each locus, the association tests relied only on the typed subset. The authors suggested that the approach could potentially be generalized to other disease states and immunological phenotypes. The study listed approximately 150 TCR beta chains as associated with cytomegalovirus. At a false discovery rate of 0.05, a later analysis linked 16,000 or so TCR beta sequences to specific HLA alleles.

The cohort comprised several hundred healthy bone marrow donors. At the time of sampling, all cohort members were nominally healthy, though unrecorded immune exposures were likely present. The donor was CMV seropositive and was included in the group of 270 or so seropositive cohort members. Each donor provided a peripheral blood sample, and peripheral blood mononuclear cells were used for TCR beta sequencing. Genomic DNA extraction from the blood cell samples was performed with the Qiagen DNeasy Blood Extraction Kit. CDR1 is given as MNHEY and CDR2 as SVGAGI, both from the germline V gene. Trimming at the junction amounts to 2 bases on V and 2 bases on J, and the germline ends lie 15 bases apart. From its cysteine to its phenylalanine, the CDR3 spans 16 amino acids. CDR3 DNA is the only sequence kept; it has 48 bases, read in frame from the first base. Regarding this clone: There is no known antigen for this receptor. No base-level quality is on record; no much larger clone is a single base apart.

Library preparation was by the immunoSEQ multiplex PCR assay. A mixture of 60 forward primers for TCR Vbeta segments and 13 reverse primers for TCR Jbeta segments was used in the multiplex PCR. A multiplex PCR assay on genomic DNA amplified the CDR3 region of rearranged TCR beta genes. Amplified TCR beta libraries were sequenced as 87-base-pair reads on the Illumina HiSeq System. Turning to the authors' computational methods: A later analysis counted approximately 74 million unique TCR beta chains across the 666 repertoires, and about 10 million of these chains were shared by at least two donors. A nearest-neighbor algorithm error-corrected the raw reads and collapsed the reads into unique sequences, merging closely related sequences to remove PCR and sequencing errors. CDR3 sequences were aligned to IMGT reference sequences to assign V, D and J gene segments. For a sequence to be retained, at least a six-nucleotide match to both a V gene segment and a J gene segment was required. A rearrangement counted as productive if the CDR3 had no stop codons and remained in frame with V and J, and every other rearrangement counted as non-productive. Following IMGT convention, CDR3 was defined as the stretch from the second conserved V-encoded cysteine to the conserved J-encoded phenylalanine. In an earlier analysis of 587 of the donors, sequences lacking an unambiguous match to a single V gene segment were excluded. In an earlier analysis of approximately 550 of the donors, V segments were called functional above 56.7% productive rearrangements and were called segregating when the between-donor standard deviation exceeded 5%. A statistical classification framework was built to diagnose cytomegalovirus status from the catalog of TCR beta chain sequences. A later analysis assigned V and J genes by comparing TCR nucleotide sequences with IMGT/GENE-DB human TR gene sequences. Using the TCRdist pipeline, a later analysis assigned CDR3 sequences along with most-parsimonious VDJ recombination scenarios. In a later analysis, each TCR beta chain was defined by its CDR3 amino acid sequence together with its V-gene family, and reads lacking a unique V-gene family were excluded. A later analysis removed 592 highly shared, low-generation-probability nucleotide sequences to deal with suspected cross-contamination and a sequencing artifact. A later analysis calculated a clonal expansion index for each public chain from normalized within-repertoire ranks of inferred template counts. In a later analysis, generation probabilities were computed with a VDJ recombination model fitted to out-of-frame rearrangements, and the resulting probabilities were checked against IGoR. In a later analysis, TCR-TCR, TCR-HLA and TCR-CMV co-occurrence was scored with hypergeometric tests, and a repertoire-size bias correction was applied to TCR pairs. To estimate false discovery rates, a later analysis permuted the HLA or CMV assignments 20 times. In a later analysis, co-occurring TCRs were grouped using DBSCAN, with TCRdist sequence similarity added in when clustering inside HLA-allele-positive subsets. Co-occurrence clustering excluded repertoires with fewer than 30,000 or more than 120,000 public chains, plus five with anomalous nucleotide sharing. Imported from immuneACCESS, the table was reduced by TCRdb to in-frame sequences with V and J called. These copies leave out some clones; in studies compared against another copy, an unresolved V gene accounts for under half, and the cause of the remainder is not known. That table furnishes V, J and clone size, whereas the DNA furnished D and trimming. The sample table lists some 210,000 clones, under 85% of them with a count of one. The ten most abundant clones make up 10% to 13% of the sample.

The receptor was derived from a woman aged 45-65 years in good health and CMV-seropositive. Source material: PBMCs. The rearrangement joined TRBV6-5 to TRBJ2-5; a tentative D match to TRBD2 spans 5 bases. Read as DNA, the sequence is TGTGCCAGCAGTTACGATTGGGCAGGAGGACAAGAGACCCAGTACTTC. Translated, it gives CASSYDWAGGQETQYF.